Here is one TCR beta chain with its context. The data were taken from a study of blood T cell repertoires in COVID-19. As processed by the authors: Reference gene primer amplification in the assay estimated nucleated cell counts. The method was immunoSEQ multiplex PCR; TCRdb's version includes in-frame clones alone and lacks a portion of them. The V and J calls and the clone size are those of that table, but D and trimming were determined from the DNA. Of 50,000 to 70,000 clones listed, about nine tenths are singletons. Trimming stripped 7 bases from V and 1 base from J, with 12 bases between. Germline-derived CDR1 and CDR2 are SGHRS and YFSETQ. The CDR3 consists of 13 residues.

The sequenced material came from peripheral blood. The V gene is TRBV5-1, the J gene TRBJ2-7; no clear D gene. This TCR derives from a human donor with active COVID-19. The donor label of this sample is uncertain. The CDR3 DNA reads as TGCGCCAGCTCCCAGGCTGGGTCCTACGAGCAGTACTTC. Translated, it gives CASSQAGSYEQYF.